This T cell receptor (beta chain) was observed in a study of T cell clonotyping in hematopoietic cell transplantation. Some clones are missing from TCRdb's copy, which holds only in-frame ones; the method was immunoSEQ multiplex PCR. The data contain tens of thousands of clones, 65% to 90% of them singletons. Only one count was recorded for this clone. Specified time point: recipient sample about 28 days before transplant, after cytoreduction. Per germline, CDR1 SGHRS and CDR2 YFSETQ. The CDR3 loop spans 13 amino acids. Trimming shortened V by 5 bases and J by 3 bases, and 11 bases separated the two germline ends.

The sequence was collected from a man between 60 and 70 years old with biphenotypic leukemia. Some clones in this sample may be carry-over from other donors' samples. The J gene is TRBJ1-1, the V gene TRBV5-1; D ambiguous. The sequenced sample was peripheral blood mononuclear cells, obtained before stem cell transplant. The CDR3 here is CASRSDSDTEAFF. CDR3 coding DNA: TGCGCCAGCAGATCGGACTCGGACACTGAAGCTTTCTTT.